What follows describes a single T cell receptor (beta chain). Its specificity is not known. This sample was included in a study of T cells in tuberculosis. Generated by immunoSEQ multiplex PCR, the TCRdb table keeps only in-frame clones and is missing some. Here the sample spans some 40,000 clones, roughly 95% being singletons. Findings and caveats of the study: Using the GMM-specific repertoire gave nearly 90% accuracy versus about 70% with motifs.

Time point here: new active TB diagnosis, blood taken before or within 7 days of starting treatment. Tuberculosis was confirmed by positive sputum smear and/or M. tuberculosis culture. The CDR3 loop spans 14 amino acids. CDR1 is SGDLS and CDR2 is YYNGEE in the germline V gene. Losses at the gene ends were 4 bases for V and 6 bases for J; bases not matched to a gene: 6. The specimen comprised PBMCs, sampled at tuberculosis diagnosis. This chain joins TRBV9 and TRBJ2-3; 9 nucleotides align to TRBD2. The origin of this receptor is an adult with tuberculosis. CDR3 region: CASSLGTSIDTQYF. CDR3 sequence (DNA): TGTGCCAGCAGCCTCGGGACTAGCATCGATACGCAGTATTTT.